The sequence of this T cell receptor beta chain was determined in a study of blood T cell repertoires in COVID-19. Participants' own reports of clinical history determined their cohort assignment. TCRdb keeps only in-frame clones here, not all; method: immunoSEQ multiplex PCR. This table holds around 170,000 clones, around 88% found once. This CDR3 has 18 amino acids. Germline assignment: CDR1 SNHLY and CDR2 FYNNEI. V dropped 2 bases and J dropped 4; count of bases not matched to a gene: 12. The chain is built from TRBV2 and TRBJ1-3, with 9 bases matching TRBD1. Sequenced: PBMCs or T cells enriched from blood (not recorded which). This clonotype was obtained from a woman in her 30s who had recovered from COVID-19. The CDR3 sequence: CASSEPAGTGKSGNTIYF. The CDR3 nucleotides read TGTGCCAGCAGTGAACCTGCGGGGACAGGGAAGTCCGGAAACACCATATATTTT.